This TCR beta chain came from a study of T cells in Graves' hyperthyroidism and ophthalmopathy. The CDR3 loop spans 15 amino acids. Looked up from germline, CDR1 is SGHDN and CDR2 is FVKESK. Of note for this clonotype: This clone may be a read error of a much larger clone one base away.

Amplification targeted TCR beta CDR3 regions from RNA transcripts. HTBI primers were the set used in a first-round RT-PCR of the TCR CDR3. TCRdb analysed the multiplex PCR reads with MiXCR anew, one entry per CDR3 protein. This sample carries almost 350,000 distinct CDR3 sequences, 15% to 20% of them seen once, and the ten largest clones take roughly 16%. This receptor was identified in a woman in her 40s with Graves' ophthalmopathy. The source material was blood. The chain uses TRBV14 and TRBJ1-3, with no clear D. The CDR3 spells CGSSQARISGNTIYF. CDR3 DNA sequence: TGTGGCAGCAGCCAAGCACGGATTTCTGGAAACACCATATATTTT.